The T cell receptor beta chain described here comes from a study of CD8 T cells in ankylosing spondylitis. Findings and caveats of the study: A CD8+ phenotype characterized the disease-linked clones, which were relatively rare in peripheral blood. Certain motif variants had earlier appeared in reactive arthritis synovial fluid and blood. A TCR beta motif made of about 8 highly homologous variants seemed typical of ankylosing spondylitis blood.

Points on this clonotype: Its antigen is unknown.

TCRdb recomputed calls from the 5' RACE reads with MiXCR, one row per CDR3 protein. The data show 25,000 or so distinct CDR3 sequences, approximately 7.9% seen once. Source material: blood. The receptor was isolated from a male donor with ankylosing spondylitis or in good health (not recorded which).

The DNA of the CDR3 is TGCGCCAGCAGCTTTGTGGTCCGGGGCACCGGGGAGCTGTTTTTT. It translates to CASSFVVRGTGELFF. V usage is TRBV5-1 and J usage is TRBJ2-2; D is perhaps TRBD2 (5 bases). Germline V CDR1 and CDR2: SGHRS, YFSETQ. The CDR3 loop spans 15 amino acids. Trimming shortened V by 2 bases and J by 4 bases, and 12 bases separated the two germline ends.